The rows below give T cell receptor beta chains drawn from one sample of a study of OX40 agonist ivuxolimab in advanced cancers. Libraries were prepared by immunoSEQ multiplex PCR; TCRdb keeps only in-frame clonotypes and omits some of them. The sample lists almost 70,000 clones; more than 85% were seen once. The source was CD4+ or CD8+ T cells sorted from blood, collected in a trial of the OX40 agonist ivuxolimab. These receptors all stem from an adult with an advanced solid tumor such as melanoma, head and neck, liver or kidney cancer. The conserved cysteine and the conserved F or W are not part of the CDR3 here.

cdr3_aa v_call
ASSIREVNYGYT TRBV19
ASSPLSGTNQPQH TRBV18
ASSWTGMYGYT TRBV27
ASSQTRQGFNYGYT TRBV4-1
ASSQGRMTGELF TRBV5-1
ASSLDRDSNQPQH TRBV5-6
ASSELTSGKV TRBV10-2
ASSLARTGGTYEQY TRBV7-8
ASSDLQGVGNQPQH TRBV6-1
ASSLIDRNTGELF TRBV5-4
ASILGRHLWGTEAF TRBV28
ASRGTGQGNEQF TRBV6-1
ASSLQSTSGYYEQY TRBV7-3
ASSLYPRSGGYEQY TRBV7-9
ASSYDGGGVTPLH TRBV6-5
AWSPRTSGSWGELF TRBV30
ASSPAGMTYEQY TRBV18
ASSVDRGRSRNTIY TRBV9
ASSADIGTEAF TRBV7-9
ASSLGGFTGELF TRBV5-1
ASSLFSGLAGATGKQY TRBV27
ASSRARRTGNEQF TRBV19
ASSRDRGSYEQY TRBV18
ASSDSPVPADTQY TRBV6-4
ASSLIGQGHLGYGYT TRBV5-4
ASRPSSGREAYNEQF TRBV5-1
ASSLSRTIY TRBV7-2
ASSSNAPTSSYNSPLH TRBV7-3
ASSLVPGRKF TRBV7-8
ASSLTSGPTDTQY TRBV7-9
ASSAAWPGPVNGEKLF TRBV5-1
ASSWTRAAETQY TRBV28
ARSLGLGLAVVLEQY TRBV5-3
ASSNSADTQY TRBV6-5
ASSFRGDQPQH TRBV28
ASTAAGGVNNEQF TRBV6-1
AIRKLQGVGTGELF TRBV10-3
ASSYGQLNQPQH TRBV6-6
ASSRLALADTQY TRBV6-5
ASSQVGSGRRETQY TRBV4-1
ASSAGTVLRDEGALTQY TRBV5-4
ASSTRGTGSNEQF TRBV28
ASNSGQGYSYEQY TRBV5-1
ASSRTNEKLF TRBV9
ASSLVAGAAYNEQF TRBV5-1
ASSLSSGLYNEQF TRBV5-4
ASSERLAGAGELF TRBV2
ASSLAARQGGDIITEQY TRBV5-1
ASSYFGGMNTEAF TRBV6-5
ASSLSSVGQPQH TRBV11-2